This is a list of T cell receptor beta chains from one sample in a study of blood T cell repertoires in COVID-19. This table comes from immunoSEQ multiplex PCR, and its TCRdb copy is limited to in-frame clones, with some not included. Here the sample spans about 220,000 clones, approximately 90% being singletons. Sequenced input: PBMCs or T cells enriched from blood (not recorded which). The receptors were sampled from a woman in her 30s who had recovered from COVID-19. Both conserved end residues are part of each CDR3. Each record gives: J gene, V gene, D gene, clone size, CDR3 DNA, CDR3 protein. A D gene is named only where the DNA matches it firmly. Some rows mark clone size as missing; the rest say once, few, many or name a class of expanded clone.

>TRBJ2-5|TRBV9|TRBD2|-
TGTGCCAGCAGCGAGAGGAGCGGGGGGGCCGCCGAGACCCAGTACTTC
CASSERSGGAAETQYF
>TRBJ2-7|TRBV5-4|-|-
TGTGCCAGCAGCCCACAGGTCTCGAGCTCCTACGAGCAGTACTTC
CASSPQVSSSYEQYF
>TRBJ2-1|TRBV7-8|-|-
TGTGCCAGCAGCTTAGCGGGGACTCCCCGGAGGATCTTC
CASSLAGTPRRIF
>TRBJ1-3|TRBV5-6|TRBD1|-
TGTGCCAGCAGCTTGGTCGGGACAGCCTCTGGAAACACCATATATTTT
CASSLVGTASGNTIYF
>TRBJ2-1|TRBV5-4|TRBD2|-
TGTGCCAGCAGCTTGCGCAGCGGGGGGGTTGGTGAGCAGTTCTTC
CASSLRSGGVGEQFF
>TRBJ2-1|TRBV5-6|TRBD1|-
TGTGCCAGCAGCTCTGGACAGGGGTGGGATGAGCAGTTCTTC
CASSSGQGWDEQFF
>TRBJ2-2|TRBV7-2|TRBD1|-
TGTGCCAGCAGCGTGGACAGGGCGGGGGGGGAGCTGTTTTTT
CASSVDRAGGELFF
>TRBJ1-1|TRBV5-6|-|few
TGTGCCAGCAGCTTGATGAGGGCCGGGGCTTTCTTT
CASSLMRAGAFF
>TRBJ1-1|TRBV6-4|-|-
TGTGCCAGCAGTGAACAGGTTAACACTGAAGCTTTCTTT
CASSEQVNTEAFF
>TRBJ1-2|TRBV19|TRBD1|-
TGTGCCAGTCAGGGGGCGCTTGGCTATGGCTACACCTTC
CASQGALGYGYTF
>TRBJ1-6|TRBV21-1|-|-
TGTGCCAGCAGCTGGACAGGCTCACCCCTCCACTTT
CASSWTGSPLHF
>TRBJ2-1|TRBV10-3|TRBD1|-
TGTGCCATCAGTCCGGGACAGAATGCCGGCAATGAGCAGTTCTTC
CAISPGQNAGNEQFF
>TRBJ1-5|TRBV11-2|-|-
TGTGCCAGCAGCTTAGGGGCAAGCAATCAGCCCCAGCATTTT
CASSLGASNQPQHF
>TRBJ2-7|TRBV12-3/TRBV12-4|-|-
TGTGCCAGCAGTTTAACAGCCTACGAGCAGTACTTC
CASSLTAYEQYF
>TRBJ2-6|TRBV7-2|TRBD1|few
TGTGCCAGCAGCTTAAGGGACAGGGTAGTAACTGGGGCCAACGTCCTGACTTTC
CASSLRDRVVTGANVLTF
>TRBJ2-3|TRBV6-2/TRBV6-3|TRBD2|-
TGTGCCACCAGCGGGGGGGCCGGTGATACGCAGTATTTT
CATSGGAGDTQYF
>TRBJ1-1|TRBV4-1|-|-
TGCGCCAGCAGCCAAGTTGACTTGCTAACTGAAGCTTTCTTT
CASSQVDLLTEAFF
>TRBJ1-2|TRBV19|TRBD1|-
TGTGCCAGTAGTACCTCAACAGGGGGATATGGCTACACCTTC
CASSTSTGGYGYTF
>TRBJ1-5|TRBV6-2/TRBV6-3|-|-
TGTGCCAGCAGCACGGGTCAGCCCCAGCATTTT
CASSTGQPQHF
>TRBJ1-2|TRBV12-5|TRBD1|-
TGTGCTAGTGGCCGTGACAGGGGTGGGTATGGCTACACCTTC
CASGRDRGGYGYTF
>TRBJ2-2|TRBV4-2|TRBD2|-
TGTGCCAGCAGCCAAGAAGTGGGCGGCGGGGGGGACGGGGAGCTGTTTTTT
CASSQEVGGGGDGELFF
>TRBJ2-1|TRBV7-2|-|-
TGTGCCAGCAGCCTGGGGCGGGGCGGAGGAGAGCAGTTCTTC
CASSLGRGGGEQFF
>TRBJ1-2|TRBV29-1|-|-
TGCAGCGTCGCTGACAGCCTTTACGGCTATGGCTACACCTTC
CSVADSLYGYGYTF
>TRBJ1-2|TRBV27|TRBD1|-
TGTGCCAGCAGTTTGCAACACGGGACAGGTCTCTATGGGGGCTACACCTTC
CASSLQHGTGLYGGYTF
>TRBJ1-2|TRBV4-3|-|-
TGCGCCAGCAGCCAAGATTGGGCGGGGGTATATGGCTACACCTTC
CASSQDWAGVYGYTF
>TRBJ2-3|TRBV9|TRBD1|once
TGTGCCAGCAGCGTAACGGCAGGGGGCAGAGATACGCAGTATTTT
CASSVTAGGRDTQYF
>TRBJ1-3|TRBV11-3|-|-
TGTGCCAGCAGCACAGGGACTGGAAACACCATATATTTT
CASSTGTGNTIYF
>TRBJ2-1|TRBV7-2|TRBD2|-
TGTGCCAGCAGGTCTAGCGGGAGTTACAATGAGCAGTTCTTC
CASRSSGSYNEQFF
>TRBJ2-3|TRBV5-4|TRBD2|-
TGTGCCAGCAGCTCCCCGGGGGGGGCGAGCACAGATACGCAGTATTTT
CASSSPGGASTDTQYF